A selection of T cell receptor beta chains follows, all from one sample in a study of radiation and T cells in renal cell carcinoma. Assay used: immunoSEQ multiplex PCR; TCRdb lists only in-frame clones, some missing. The repertoire includes tens of thousands of clones, more than 45% of them detected once, and 16% sits in the top ten. This specimen consisted of tumor tissue, obtained from a patient whose treatment included radiotherapy and nephrectomy. The receptors derive from a woman between 50 and 59 years old with renal cell carcinoma. CDR3s include the opening cysteine and the closing phenylalanine or tryptophan. Each record gives: D gene, J gene, clone size, V gene, CDR3 protein, CDR3 DNA. D genes are given only for firm matches. Only part of the rows carry a size: once, few, many, or a class if the clone is expanded.

D gene: -
J gene: TRBJ1-3
clone size: once
V gene: TRBV5-1
CDR3 protein: CASSLEASAGNTIYF
CDR3 DNA: TGCGCCAGCAGCTTGGAGGCAAGCGCTGGAAACACCATATATTTT

D gene: -
J gene: TRBJ1-1
clone size: few
V gene: TRBV19
CDR3 protein: CASSVVRGTEAFF
CDR3 DNA: TGTGCCAGTAGTGTGGTCCGGGGAACTGAAGCTTTCTTT

D gene: -
J gene: TRBJ1-1
clone size: few
V gene: TRBV5-6
CDR3 protein: CASSLARWSEGNTEAFF
CDR3 DNA: TGTGCCAGCAGCTTGGCCCGGTGGTCGGAGGGAAACACTGAAGCTTTCTTT

D gene: TRBD1
J gene: TRBJ1-1
clone size: few
V gene: TRBV19
CDR3 protein: CASRRTGHGLGTEAFF
CDR3 DNA: TGTGCCAGTAGGAGGACAGGGCACGGTTTGGGCACTGAAGCTTTCTTT

D gene: TRBD2
J gene: TRBJ2-7
clone size: many
V gene: TRBV4-3
CDR3 protein: CASSQDRIAGSYEQYF
CDR3 DNA: TGCGCCAGCAGCCAAGATCGAATAGCGGGGTCCTACGAGCAGTACTTC

D gene: -
J gene: TRBJ1-6
clone size: -
V gene: TRBV9
CDR3 protein: CASSPIGSYNSPLHF
CDR3 DNA: TGTGCCAGCAGCCCGATCGGCTCCTATAATTCACCCCTCCACTTT

D gene: TRBD1
J gene: TRBJ1-2
clone size: -
V gene: TRBV7-2
CDR3 protein: CASSTRQGQGHGYTF
CDR3 DNA: TGTGCCAGCAGCACTCGACAGGGTCAGGGTCATGGCTACACCTTC

D gene: -
J gene: TRBJ2-7
clone size: -
V gene: TRBV10-3
CDR3 protein: CAIGSGYEQYF
CDR3 DNA: TGTGCCATCGGTTCAGGCTACGAGCAGTACTTC

D gene: TRBD1
J gene: TRBJ1-2
clone size: -
V gene: TRBV7-9
CDR3 protein: CASSLSSMDRAYGYTF
CDR3 DNA: TGTGCCAGCAGCTTATCTTCAATGGACAGGGCCTATGGCTACACCTTC

D gene: TRBD1
J gene: TRBJ1-5
clone size: -
V gene: TRBV6-1
CDR3 protein: CASSYTGGGQPQHF
CDR3 DNA: TGTGCCAGCAGCTATACAGGGGGAGGTCAGCCCCAGCATTTT

D gene: TRBD2
J gene: TRBJ2-2
clone size: -
V gene: TRBV7-9
CDR3 protein: CASFRASGGANTGELFF
CDR3 DNA: TGTGCCAGCTTCCGTGCTAGCGGGGGAGCGAACACCGGGGAGCTGTTTTTT

D gene: -
J gene: TRBJ2-2
clone size: -
V gene: TRBV18
CDR3 protein: CASSPVQEKTGELFF
CDR3 DNA: TGTGCCAGCTCACCAGTGCAGGAGAAGACCGGGGAGCTGTTTTTT

D gene: -
J gene: TRBJ1-1
clone size: -
V gene: TRBV30
CDR3 protein: CAWSRVMNTEAFF
CDR3 DNA: TGTGCCTGGAGTAGGGTTATGAACACTGAAGCTTTCTTT

D gene: -
J gene: TRBJ1-4
clone size: -
V gene: TRBV7-2
CDR3 protein: CASSLTPFPNEKLFF
CDR3 DNA: TGTGCCAGCAGCCTGACCCCGTTCCCTAATGAAAAACTGTTTTTT

D gene: TRBD1
J gene: TRBJ1-1
clone size: few
V gene: TRBV4-1
CDR3 protein: CASSQARDRRRGSEAFF
CDR3 DNA: TGCGCCAGCAGCCAAGCCCGGGACAGACGAAGGGGGTCTGAAGCTTTCTTT

D gene: -
J gene: TRBJ2-7
clone size: -
V gene: TRBV5-4
CDR3 protein: CASSRNSYEQYF
CDR3 DNA: TGTGCCAGCAGCCGGAACTCCTACGAGCAGTACTTC

D gene: -
J gene: TRBJ1-6
clone size: once
V gene: TRBV25-1
CDR3 protein: CASRGAADSPLHF
CDR3 DNA: TGTGCCAGCAGAGGGGCGGCGGATTCACCCCTCCACTTT

D gene: -
J gene: TRBJ2-5
clone size: -
V gene: TRBV14
CDR3 protein: CASSQGVSGQETQYF
CDR3 DNA: TGTGCCAGCAGCCAGGGGGTGAGCGGCCAAGAGACCCAGTACTTC

D gene: -
J gene: TRBJ1-1
clone size: -
V gene: TRBV2
CDR3 protein: CASSELKEAFF
CDR3 DNA: TGTGCCAGCAGTGAACTGAAAGAAGCTTTCTTT

D gene: TRBD1
J gene: TRBJ2-6
clone size: -
V gene: TRBV5-8
CDR3 protein: CASSRDRAGANVLTF
CDR3 DNA: TGTGCCAGCAGTAGGGACAGGGCTGGGGCCAACGTCCTGACTTTC

D gene: -
J gene: TRBJ1-2
clone size: -
V gene: TRBV4-1
CDR3 protein: CASSQTGGGPHYGYTF
CDR3 DNA: TGCGCCAGCAGCCAGACCGGTGGAGGACCCCACTATGGCTACACCTTC

D gene: TRBD2
J gene: TRBJ2-5
clone size: -
V gene: TRBV14
CDR3 protein: CASSPRTLAGRETQYF
CDR3 DNA: TGTGCCAGCAGCCCACGAACACTAGCGGGGAGAGAGACCCAGTACTTC

D gene: -
J gene: TRBJ2-2
clone size: -
V gene: TRBV19
CDR3 protein: CASSMGVAGELFF
CDR3 DNA: TGTGCCAGTAGTATGGGGGTGGCCGGGGAGCTGTTTTTT

D gene: TRBD1
J gene: TRBJ1-2
clone size: -
V gene: TRBV11-2
CDR3 protein: CASSLGSTGVGYTF
CDR3 DNA: TGTGCCAGCAGCTTAGGGTCGACAGGGGTTGGCTACACCTTC

D gene: -
J gene: TRBJ1-6
clone size: few
V gene: TRBV5-1
CDR3 protein: CASSEGMGVSPLHF
CDR3 DNA: TGCGCCAGCAGCGAAGGTATGGGGGTTTCACCCCTCCACTTT

D gene: TRBD1
J gene: TRBJ2-5
clone size: many
V gene: TRBV27
CDR3 protein: CASSLTGAQETQYF
CDR3 DNA: TGTGCCAGCAGTCTGACAGGGGCGCAAGAGACCCAGTACTTC

D gene: -
J gene: TRBJ2-7
clone size: few
V gene: TRBV20-1
CDR3 protein: CSARDVYEQYF
CDR3 DNA: TGCAGTGCTAGAGATGTCTACGAGCAGTACTTC

D gene: TRBD2
J gene: TRBJ2-3
clone size: once
V gene: TRBV30
CDR3 protein: CAWSQGRLAGGVDTQYF
CDR3 DNA: TGTGCCTGGAGTCAAGGCCGACTAGCGGGGGGGGTAGATACGCAGTATTTT

D gene: -
J gene: TRBJ2-6
clone size: many
V gene: TRBV7-9
CDR3 protein: CASSRPQNPGANVLTF
CDR3 DNA: TGTGCCAGCAGCCGCCCCCAAAACCCTGGGGCCAACGTCCTGACTTTC

D gene: TRBD1
J gene: TRBJ2-5
clone size: few
V gene: TRBV19
CDR3 protein: CASSSQRDSQETQYF
CDR3 DNA: TGTGCCAGTAGTTCTCAAAGGGACAGCCAAGAGACCCAGTACTTC

D gene: -
J gene: TRBJ2-1
clone size: few
V gene: TRBV7-9
CDR3 protein: CASRAAGGITYNEQFF
CDR3 DNA: TGTGCCAGCAGGGCCGCCGGGGGAATTACTTACAATGAGCAGTTCTTC

D gene: -
J gene: TRBJ1-2
clone size: medium-sized
V gene: TRBV7-2
CDR3 protein: CASSLKSSGGYTF
CDR3 DNA: TGTGCCAGCAGCTTAAAAAGCTCGGGAGGCTACACCTTC

D gene: -
J gene: TRBJ2-3
clone size: -
V gene: TRBV5-1
CDR3 protein: CASSFVPGEYSDTQYF
CDR3 DNA: TGCGCCAGCAGCTTTGTGCCGGGGGAATACTCAGATACGCAGTATTTT

D gene: -
J gene: TRBJ1-3
clone size: -
V gene: TRBV5-1
CDR3 protein: CASSLEASSGNTIYF
CDR3 DNA: TGCGCCAGCAGCTTGGAGGCCAGCTCTGGAAACACCATATATTTT

D gene: TRBD1
J gene: TRBJ1-1
clone size: -
V gene: TRBV19
CDR3 protein: CASSSGQEGTEAFF
CDR3 DNA: TGTGCCAGTAGTAGCGGACAGGAGGGCACTGAAGCTTTCTTT

D gene: TRBD1
J gene: TRBJ1-1
clone size: once
V gene: TRBV15
CDR3 protein: CATSRDRAQGAVNTEAFF
CDR3 DNA: TGTGCCACCAGCAGAGATCGGGCGCAGGGGGCGGTGAACACTGAAGCTTTCTTT

D gene: TRBD2
J gene: TRBJ2-7
clone size: few
V gene: TRBV2
CDR3 protein: CASSGASGVSYEQYF
CDR3 DNA: TGTGCCAGCAGTGGGGCTAGCGGGGTCTCCTACGAGCAGTACTTC

D gene: -
J gene: TRBJ2-3
clone size: -
V gene: TRBV30
CDR3 protein: CAGGRRGVTDTQYF
CDR3 DNA: TGTGCCGGAGGAAGGCGGGGCGTCACGGATACGCAGTATTTT

D gene: -
J gene: TRBJ1-4
clone size: -
V gene: TRBV7-6
CDR3 protein: CASSFHIASEKLFF
CDR3 DNA: TGTGCCAGCAGCTTCCATATTGCCTCGGAAAAACTGTTTTTT

D gene: -
J gene: TRBJ1-2
clone size: -
V gene: TRBV7-2
CDR3 protein: CASSLDKNYGYTF
CDR3 DNA: TGTGCCAGCAGCTTAGACAAGAACTATGGCTACACCTTC

D gene: TRBD1
J gene: TRBJ1-2
clone size: -
V gene: TRBV25-1
CDR3 protein: CDSGQGEGYTF
CDR3 DNA: TGTGACTCAGGGCAGGGGGAAGGCTACACCTTC

D gene: -
J gene: TRBJ1-2
clone size: -
V gene: TRBV19
CDR3 protein: CASSISPSLWGYGYTF
CDR3 DNA: TGTGCCAGTAGTATTTCGCCTTCCCTGTGGGGCTATGGCTACACCTTC

D gene: -
J gene: TRBJ2-6
clone size: -
V gene: TRBV9
CDR3 protein: CASGPPPSGANVLTF
CDR3 DNA: TGTGCCAGCGGACCCCCGCCGTCAGGGGCCAACGTCCTGACTTTC

D gene: -
J gene: TRBJ2-5
clone size: -
V gene: TRBV29-1
CDR3 protein: CSVESSETQYF
CDR3 DNA: TGCAGCGTTGAATCAAGTGAGACCCAGTACTTC

D gene: -
J gene: TRBJ1-3
clone size: few
V gene: TRBV5-6
CDR3 protein: CASSLRQEGNTIYF
CDR3 DNA: TGTGCCAGCAGCCTTCGACAGGAAGGAAACACCATATATTTT